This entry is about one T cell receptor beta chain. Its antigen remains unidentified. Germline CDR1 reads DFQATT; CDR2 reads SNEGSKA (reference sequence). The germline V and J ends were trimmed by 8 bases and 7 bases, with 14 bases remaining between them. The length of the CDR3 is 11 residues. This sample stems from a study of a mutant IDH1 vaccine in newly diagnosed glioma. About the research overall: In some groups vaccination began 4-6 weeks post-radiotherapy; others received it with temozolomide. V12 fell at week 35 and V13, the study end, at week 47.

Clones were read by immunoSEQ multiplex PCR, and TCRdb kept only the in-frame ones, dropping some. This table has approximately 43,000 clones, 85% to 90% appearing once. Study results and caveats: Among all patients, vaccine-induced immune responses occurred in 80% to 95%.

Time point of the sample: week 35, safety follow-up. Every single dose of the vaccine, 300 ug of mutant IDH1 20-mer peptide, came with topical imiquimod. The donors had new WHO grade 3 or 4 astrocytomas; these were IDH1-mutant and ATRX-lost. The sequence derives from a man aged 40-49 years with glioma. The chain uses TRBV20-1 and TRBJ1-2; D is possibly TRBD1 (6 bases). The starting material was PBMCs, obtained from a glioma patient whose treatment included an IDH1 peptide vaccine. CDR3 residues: CSRTGGLGYTF. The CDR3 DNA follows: TGCAGTCGAACGGGGGGCCTTGGCTACACCTTC.